The clone carrying this TCR beta chain is a singleton in its sample. Its antigen is not known. This specimen belongs to a study of cytomegalovirus exposure and HLA in healthy donors. Study-level findings and limits: Cytomegalovirus association was listed for roughly 160 TCR beta chains. Reportedly, TCR beta sequences accurately predicted HLA-A and HLA-B alleles in most subjects. When the data were analyzed later, several of the most significant clusters appeared to be linked to common viral pathogens. A previous analysis found most TCR beta V segments productive roughly 87% or roughly 30% of the time.

V was clipped by 5 bases and J by 4 bases; unmatched bases: 12. Germline lookup yields CDR1 KGHSH and CDR2 LQKENI. CDR3 length: 17 residues. The PCR was carried out with 60 Vbeta primers and 13 Jbeta primers. TCRdb's copy holds only in-frame clones and misses some; the assay was immunoSEQ multiplex PCR. Here the sample spans roughly 160,000 clones, about four fifths being singletons. The V gene is TRBV18, the J gene TRBJ1-2, with 11 bases matching TRBD1. Sequenced sample: PBMCs. This clonotype was sampled from a woman aged 45 to 65 in good health and CMV-seronegative. Here the CDR3 DNA reads TGTGCCAGCTCAGGCTCCCGGGACAGGGGGAACGGCTATGGCTACACCTTC. The encoded protein is CASSGSRDRGNGYGYTF.